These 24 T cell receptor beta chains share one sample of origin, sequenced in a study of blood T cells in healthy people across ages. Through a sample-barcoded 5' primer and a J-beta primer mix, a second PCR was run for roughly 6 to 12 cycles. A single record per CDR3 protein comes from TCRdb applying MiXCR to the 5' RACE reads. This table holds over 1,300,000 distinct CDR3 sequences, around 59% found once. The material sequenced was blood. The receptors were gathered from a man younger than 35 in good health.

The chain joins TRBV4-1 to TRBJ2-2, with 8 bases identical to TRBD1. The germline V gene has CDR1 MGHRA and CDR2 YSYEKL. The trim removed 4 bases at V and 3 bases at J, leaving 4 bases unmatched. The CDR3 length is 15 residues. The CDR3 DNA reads TGCGCCAGCAGCCCTCGGGACAGGCACACCGGGGAGCTGTTTTTT. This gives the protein CASSPRDRHTGELFF.

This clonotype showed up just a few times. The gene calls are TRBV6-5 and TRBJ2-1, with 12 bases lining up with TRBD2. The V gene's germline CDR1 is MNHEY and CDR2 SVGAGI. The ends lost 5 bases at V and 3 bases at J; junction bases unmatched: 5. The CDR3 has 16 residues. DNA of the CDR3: TGTGCCAGCAGTATCGGACTAGCGGGGAGCTACAATGAGCAGTTCTTC. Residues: CASSIGLAGSYNEQFF.

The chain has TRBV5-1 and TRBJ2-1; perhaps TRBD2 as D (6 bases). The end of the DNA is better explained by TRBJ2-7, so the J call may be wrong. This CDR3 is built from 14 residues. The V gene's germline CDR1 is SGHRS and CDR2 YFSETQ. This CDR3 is CASSLGWDSSEQYF. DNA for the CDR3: TGCGCCAGCAGCTTGGGCTGGGACTCCTCGGAGCAGTACTTC.

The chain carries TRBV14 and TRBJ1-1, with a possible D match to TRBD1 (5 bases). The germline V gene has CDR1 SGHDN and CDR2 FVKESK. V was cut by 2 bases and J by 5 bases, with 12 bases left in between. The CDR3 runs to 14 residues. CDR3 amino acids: CASSQPQGPTEAFF. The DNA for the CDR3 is TGTGCCAGCAGCCAACCCCAGGGACCTACTGAAGCTTTCTTT.

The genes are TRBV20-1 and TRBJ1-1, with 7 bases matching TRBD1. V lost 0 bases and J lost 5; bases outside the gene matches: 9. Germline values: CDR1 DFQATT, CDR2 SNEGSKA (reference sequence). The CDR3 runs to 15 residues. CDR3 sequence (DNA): TGCAGTGCTAGAGATCGCGCAGGGGGTGGAACTGAAGCTTTCTTT. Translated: CSARDRAGGGTEAFF.

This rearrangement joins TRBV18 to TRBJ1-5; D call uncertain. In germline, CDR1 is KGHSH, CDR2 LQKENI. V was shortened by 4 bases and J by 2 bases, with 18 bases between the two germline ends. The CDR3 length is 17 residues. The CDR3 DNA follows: TGTGCCAGCTCACAAGACACGTCTCGGGCGGGCAATCAGCCCCAGCATTTT. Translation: CASSQDTSRAGNQPQHF.

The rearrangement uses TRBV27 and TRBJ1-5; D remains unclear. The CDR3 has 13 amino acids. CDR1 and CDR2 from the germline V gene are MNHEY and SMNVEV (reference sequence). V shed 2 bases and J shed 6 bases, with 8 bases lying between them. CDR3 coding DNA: TGTGCCAGCAGTTTACGGGAGAGTCAGCCCCAGCATTTT. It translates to CASSLRESQPQHF.

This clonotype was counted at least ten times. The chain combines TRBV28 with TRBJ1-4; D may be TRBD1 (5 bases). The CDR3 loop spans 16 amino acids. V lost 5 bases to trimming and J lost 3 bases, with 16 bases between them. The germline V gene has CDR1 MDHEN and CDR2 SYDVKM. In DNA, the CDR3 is TGTGCCAGCAGTCCTCGGGGCCCAAGCTCTAATGAAAAACTGTTTTTT. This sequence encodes CASSPRGPSSNEKLFF.

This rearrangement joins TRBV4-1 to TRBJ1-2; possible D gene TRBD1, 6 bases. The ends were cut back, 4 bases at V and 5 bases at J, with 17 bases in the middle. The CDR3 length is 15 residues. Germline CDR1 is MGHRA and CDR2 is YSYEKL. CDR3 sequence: CASSPREVGQYGYTF. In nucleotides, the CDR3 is TGCGCCAGCAGCCCCCGTGAAGTAGGACAGTATGGCTACACCTTC.

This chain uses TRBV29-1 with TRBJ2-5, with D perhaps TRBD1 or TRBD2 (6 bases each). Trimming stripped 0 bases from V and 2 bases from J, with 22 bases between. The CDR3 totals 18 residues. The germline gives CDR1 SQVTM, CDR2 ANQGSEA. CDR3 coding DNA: TGCAGCGTTGAAGATCTGGCCCTCGTCGGGGGCCCTCAAGAGACCCAGTACTTC. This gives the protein CSVEDLALVGGPQETQYF.

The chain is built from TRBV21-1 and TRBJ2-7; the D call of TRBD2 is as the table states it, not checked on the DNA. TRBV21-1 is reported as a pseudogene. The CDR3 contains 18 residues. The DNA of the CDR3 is TGTGCCAGCAGCCCAAGTCATACACTAGCAGCTGAACCATACGAGCAGTACTTC. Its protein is CASSPSHTLAAEPYEQYF.

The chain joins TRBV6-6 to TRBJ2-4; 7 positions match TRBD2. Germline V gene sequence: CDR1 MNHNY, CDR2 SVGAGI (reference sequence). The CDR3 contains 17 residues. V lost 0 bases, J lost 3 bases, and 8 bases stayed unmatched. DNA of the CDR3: TGTGCCAGCAGTTACTCTCGGGAGGTGTTGGGCAAAAACATTCAGTACTTC. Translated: CASSYSREVLGKNIQYF.

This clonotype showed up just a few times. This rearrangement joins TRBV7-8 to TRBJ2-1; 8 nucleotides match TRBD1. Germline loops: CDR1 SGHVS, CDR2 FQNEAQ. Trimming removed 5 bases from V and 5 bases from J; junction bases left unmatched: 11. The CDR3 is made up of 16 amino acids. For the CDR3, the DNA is TGTGCCAGCAGCCCAATCACAGGGGGGAATCACAATGAGCAGTTCTTC. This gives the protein CASSPITGGNHNEQFF.

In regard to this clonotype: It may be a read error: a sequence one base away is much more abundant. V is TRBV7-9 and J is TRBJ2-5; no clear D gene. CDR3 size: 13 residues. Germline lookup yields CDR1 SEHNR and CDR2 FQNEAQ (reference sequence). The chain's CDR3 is CASSRWGQGTQYF. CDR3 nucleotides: TGTGCCAGCAGCAGATGGGGTCAAGGGACCCAGTACTTC.

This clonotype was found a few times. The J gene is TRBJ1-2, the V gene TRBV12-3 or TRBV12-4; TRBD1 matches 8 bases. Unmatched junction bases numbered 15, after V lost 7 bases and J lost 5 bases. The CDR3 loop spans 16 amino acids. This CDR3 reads CASILAPDRAGYGYTF. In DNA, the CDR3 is TGTGCCAGCATCCTTGCCCCGGACAGGGCAGGATATGGCTACACCTTC.

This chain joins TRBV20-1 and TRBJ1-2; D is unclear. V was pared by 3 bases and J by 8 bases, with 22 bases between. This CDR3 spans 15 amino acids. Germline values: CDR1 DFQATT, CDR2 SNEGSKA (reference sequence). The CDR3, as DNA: TGCAGTGCTAGCGGGCCCGAAGGATCTCTAGGCGGCTACACCTTC. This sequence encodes CSASGPEGSLGGYTF.

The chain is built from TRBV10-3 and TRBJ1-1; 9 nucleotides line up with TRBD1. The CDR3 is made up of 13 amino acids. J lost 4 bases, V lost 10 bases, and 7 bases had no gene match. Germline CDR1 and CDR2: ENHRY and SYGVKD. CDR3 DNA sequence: TGTGCCACGCGGACAGGGGAAGGCACTGAAGCTTTCTTT. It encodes CATRTGEGTEAFF.

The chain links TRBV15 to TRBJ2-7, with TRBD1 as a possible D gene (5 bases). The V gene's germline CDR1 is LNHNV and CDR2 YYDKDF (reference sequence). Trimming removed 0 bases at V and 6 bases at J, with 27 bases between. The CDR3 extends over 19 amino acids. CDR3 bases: TGTGCCACCAGCAGAGACTCTTACTCCGACAGCGTCGAAAGTCCCGAGCAGTACTTC. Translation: CATSRDSYSDSVESPEQYF.

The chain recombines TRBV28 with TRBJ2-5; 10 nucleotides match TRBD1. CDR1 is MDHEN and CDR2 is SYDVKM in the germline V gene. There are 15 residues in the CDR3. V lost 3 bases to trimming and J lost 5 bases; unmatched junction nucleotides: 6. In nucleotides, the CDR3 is TGTGCCAGCAGTTTCGTCGACAGGGGGCGGGAGACCCAGTACTTC. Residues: CASSFVDRGRETQYF.

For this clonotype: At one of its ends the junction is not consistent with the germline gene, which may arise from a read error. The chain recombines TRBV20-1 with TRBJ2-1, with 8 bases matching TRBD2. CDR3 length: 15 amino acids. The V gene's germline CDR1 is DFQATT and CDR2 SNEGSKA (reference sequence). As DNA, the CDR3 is TGCAGTGCTAGAAGGCGAGCGGGGGATAACAATGATCAGTTCTTC. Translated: CSARRRAGDNNDQFF.

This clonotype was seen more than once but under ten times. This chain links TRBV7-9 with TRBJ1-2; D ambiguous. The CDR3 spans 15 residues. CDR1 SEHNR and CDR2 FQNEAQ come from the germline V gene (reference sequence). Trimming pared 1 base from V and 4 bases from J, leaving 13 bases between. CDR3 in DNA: TGTGCCAGCAGCTTAGTTCTGCCCGGCCGCTATGGCTACACCTTC. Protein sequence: CASSLVLPGRYGYTF.

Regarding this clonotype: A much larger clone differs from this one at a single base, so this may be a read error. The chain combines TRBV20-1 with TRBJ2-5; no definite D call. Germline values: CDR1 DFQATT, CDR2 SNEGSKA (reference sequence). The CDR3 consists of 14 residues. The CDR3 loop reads CSAQHTDSRETRYF. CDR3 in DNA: TGCAGTGCACAGCACACCGACTCTCGAGAGACCCGGTACTTC.

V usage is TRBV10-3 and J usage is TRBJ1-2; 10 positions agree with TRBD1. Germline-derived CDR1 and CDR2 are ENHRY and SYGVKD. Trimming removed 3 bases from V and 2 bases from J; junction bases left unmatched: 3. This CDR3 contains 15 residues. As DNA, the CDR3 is TGTGCCATCAGTGACCGGGACAGGGGAAACTATGGCTACACCTTC. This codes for CAISDRDRGNYGYTF.

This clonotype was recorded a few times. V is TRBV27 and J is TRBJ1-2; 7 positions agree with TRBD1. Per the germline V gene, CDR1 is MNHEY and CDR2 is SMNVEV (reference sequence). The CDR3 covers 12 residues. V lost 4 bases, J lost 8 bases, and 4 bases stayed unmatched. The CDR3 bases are TGTGCCAGCAGTTCCGGGACAGACGGCTACACCTTC. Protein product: CASSSGTDGYTF.